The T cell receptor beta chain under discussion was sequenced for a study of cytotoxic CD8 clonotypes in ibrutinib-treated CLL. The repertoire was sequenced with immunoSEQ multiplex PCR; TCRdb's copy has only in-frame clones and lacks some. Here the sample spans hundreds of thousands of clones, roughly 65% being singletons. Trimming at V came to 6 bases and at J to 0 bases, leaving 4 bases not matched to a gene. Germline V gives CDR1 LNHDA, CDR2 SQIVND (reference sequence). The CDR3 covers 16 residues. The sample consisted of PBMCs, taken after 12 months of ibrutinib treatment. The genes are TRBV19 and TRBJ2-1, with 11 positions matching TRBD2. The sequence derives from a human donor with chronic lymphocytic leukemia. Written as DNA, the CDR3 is TGTGCCAGTAGCCGTGGGACTAGCGGCTCCTACAATGAGCAGTTCTTC. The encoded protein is CASSRGTSGSYNEQFF. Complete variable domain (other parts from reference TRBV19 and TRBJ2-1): DGGITQSPKYLFRKEGQNVTLSCEQNLNHDAMYWYRQDPGQGLRLIYYSQIVNDFQKGDIAEGYSVSREKKESFPLTVTSAQKNPTAFYLCASSRGTSGSYNEQFFGPGTRLTVL.